This T cell receptor (beta chain) is drawn from a study of cytomegalovirus exposure and HLA in healthy donors. Notes on the study in general: Subsequent analysis revealed that first-cohort TCR clusters tended to co-occur in the approximately 120 validation repertoires. Cytomegalovirus status, reportedly, was diagnosed with high specificity and sensitivity by the classifier. The study found most TCR sequences rare, yet found some public TCRs in many donors.

Germline lookup yields CDR1 SGDLS and CDR2 YYNGEE. This CDR3 has 16 residues. V lost 0 bases, J lost 7 bases, and 7 bases stayed unmatched. This table comes from immunoSEQ multiplex PCR, and its TCRdb copy is limited to in-frame clones, with some not included. The sample holds tens of thousands of clones, around four fifths seen once. Notes on this clone: What it binds is not known.

Specimen: PBMCs. The TCR comes from a young man in good health and CMV-seronegative. The chain combines TRBV9 with TRBJ2-1; 10 bases line up with TRBD2. The CDR3 loop reads CASSVGGSGGWNEQFF. CDR3 nucleotide sequence: TGTGCCAGCAGCGTAGGGGGTAGCGGGGGGTGGAATGAGCAGTTCTTC.